Listed below are T cell receptor beta chains from one sample, sequenced in a study of T-cell memory formation after mild COVID-19. TCRdb reprocessed the 5' RACE reads via MiXCR and lists one record per CDR3 protein. The sample has about 430,000 distinct CDR3 sequences, 18% seen once. Material for sequencing was PBMCs or a T cell subset sorted from them (not recorded which). The source is a man aged 18 to 29 who had mild COVID-19 (a few samples of this study predate the infection). Cell type and time point are not known. Each CDR3 is given with its conserved first and last residue. D genes are given only for firm matches. Clone size is stated in some rows and not others, as once, few, many or a class when expanded.

>NA|TRBJ1-1|NA|TRBV12-3/TRBV12-4
CASSLGPGQGSTEAFF
TGTGCCAGCAGTTTAGGGCCCGGGCAGGGGAGCACTGAAGCTTTCTTT
>few|TRBJ1-1|NA|TRBV5-1
CASSFMGTEAFF
TGCGCCAGCAGCTTTATGGGGACTGAAGCTTTCTTT
>NA|TRBJ2-7|NA|TRBV5-1
CASGWGAGRGYEQYF
TGCGCCAGTGGATGGGGAGCAGGAAGAGGCTACGAGCAGTACTTC
>NA|TRBJ2-2|NA|TRBV5-1
CASSMGGPAGELFF
TGCGCCAGCAGCATGGGGGGACCGGCCGGGGAGCTGTTTTTT
>few|TRBJ1-2|NA|TRBV20-1
CSISLRVGDGYTF
TGCAGCATAAGCCTCAGGGTGGGCGATGGCTACACCTTC
>few|TRBJ2-2|NA|TRBV29-1
CSVDGAIPGELFF
TGCAGCGTTGACGGGGCAATCCCCGGGGAGCTGTTTTTT
>NA|TRBJ2-3|TRBD2|TRBV11-3
CASSSTKRGLQNTQYF
TGTGCCAGCAGCTCGACTAAGCGGGGGCTCCAAAATACGCAGTATTTT
>NA|TRBJ2-2|TRBD2|TRBV15
CATSYPALTRGGVTGELFF
TGTGCCACCAGCTACCCCGCCCTGACTCGGGGGGGGGTCACCGGGGAGCTGTTTTTT
>NA|TRBJ2-7|TRBD2|TRBV5-4
CASSPRLAGEPSYEQYF
TGTGCCAGCAGCCCGAGACTAGCGGGGGAACCATCCTACGAGCAGTACTTC
>NA|TRBJ2-7|NA|TRBV4-1
CASSHDLAGDEQYF
TGCGCCAGCAGCCACGACCTAGCTGGCGACGAGCAGTACTTC
>few|TRBJ2-7|NA|TRBV4-3
CASSQDSSVGYEQYF
TGCGCCAGCAGCCAAGATTCGTCAGTCGGCTACGAGCAGTACTTC
>NA|TRBJ2-2|TRBD2|TRBV27
CASSLILAETTGELFF
TGTGCTAGCAGTTTAATACTAGCGGAGACCACCGGGGAGCTGTTTTTT
>many|TRBJ1-2|NA|TRBV7-2
CASSQGQNYGYTF
TGTGCCAGCAGCCAAGGACAGAACTATGGCTACACCTTC
>NA|TRBJ1-2|NA|TRBV6-6
CASSYNPIITILPFLF
TGTGCCAGCAGTTACAACCCGATCATCACAATTCTGCCCTTTCTCTTC
>NA|TRBJ2-1|NA|TRBV10-3
CAISAVGEQFF
TGTGCCATCAGCGCAGTCGGGGAGCAGTTCTTC
>few|TRBJ2-6|NA|TRBV5-6
CASSTRTSGANVLTF
TGTGCCAGCAGCACACGGACCTCTGGGGCCAACGTCCTGACTTTC
>NA|TRBJ2-5|NA|TRBV7-9
CASSWGAGVQETQYF
TGTGCCAGCAGCTGGGGAGCCGGGGTCCAAGAGACCCAGTACTTC
>NA|TRBJ2-1|NA|TRBV11-3
CASSLSEIGNEQFF
TGTGCCAGCAGCTTAAGTGAAATAGGCAATGAGCAGTTCTTC
>NA|TRBJ2-5|NA|TRBV6-2/TRBV6-3
CASSYPWTYQETQYF
TGTGCCAGCAGTTACCCGTGGACGTACCAAGAGACCCAGTACTTC
>NA|TRBJ1-6|NA|TRBV19
CASSMGAGNSPLHF
TGTGCCAGTAGTATGGGGGCCGGCAATTCACCCCTCCACTTT
>NA|TRBJ2-2|NA|TRBV11-2
CASSPREELFF
TGTGCCAGCAGCCCGCGAGAGGAGCTGTTTTTT
>many|TRBJ2-5|TRBD2|TRBV20-1
CSAQTSGGQETQYF
TGCAGTGCCCAGACTAGCGGGGGACAAGAGACCCAGTACTTC
>few|TRBJ2-7|TRBD1|TRBV12-3/TRBV12-4
CASSRTGEQYF
TGTGCCAGCAGTCGGACAGGCGAGCAGTACTTC
>NA|TRBJ2-1|TRBD2|TRBV20-1
CSAPAAPAGAYNEQFF
TGCAGTGCCCCGGCTGCCCCAGCGGGAGCTTACAATGAGCAGTTCTTC
>many|TRBJ2-3|TRBD2|TRBV7-9
CASSFTRLAGSTDTQYF
TGTGCCAGCAGCTTCACCCGACTAGCGGGAAGCACAGATACGCAGTATTTT
>many|TRBJ1-6|TRBD1|TRBV28
CASSPYDRGYSYNSPLHF
TGTGCCAGCAGCCCCTACGACAGGGGCTACTCCTATAATTCACCCCTCCACTTT